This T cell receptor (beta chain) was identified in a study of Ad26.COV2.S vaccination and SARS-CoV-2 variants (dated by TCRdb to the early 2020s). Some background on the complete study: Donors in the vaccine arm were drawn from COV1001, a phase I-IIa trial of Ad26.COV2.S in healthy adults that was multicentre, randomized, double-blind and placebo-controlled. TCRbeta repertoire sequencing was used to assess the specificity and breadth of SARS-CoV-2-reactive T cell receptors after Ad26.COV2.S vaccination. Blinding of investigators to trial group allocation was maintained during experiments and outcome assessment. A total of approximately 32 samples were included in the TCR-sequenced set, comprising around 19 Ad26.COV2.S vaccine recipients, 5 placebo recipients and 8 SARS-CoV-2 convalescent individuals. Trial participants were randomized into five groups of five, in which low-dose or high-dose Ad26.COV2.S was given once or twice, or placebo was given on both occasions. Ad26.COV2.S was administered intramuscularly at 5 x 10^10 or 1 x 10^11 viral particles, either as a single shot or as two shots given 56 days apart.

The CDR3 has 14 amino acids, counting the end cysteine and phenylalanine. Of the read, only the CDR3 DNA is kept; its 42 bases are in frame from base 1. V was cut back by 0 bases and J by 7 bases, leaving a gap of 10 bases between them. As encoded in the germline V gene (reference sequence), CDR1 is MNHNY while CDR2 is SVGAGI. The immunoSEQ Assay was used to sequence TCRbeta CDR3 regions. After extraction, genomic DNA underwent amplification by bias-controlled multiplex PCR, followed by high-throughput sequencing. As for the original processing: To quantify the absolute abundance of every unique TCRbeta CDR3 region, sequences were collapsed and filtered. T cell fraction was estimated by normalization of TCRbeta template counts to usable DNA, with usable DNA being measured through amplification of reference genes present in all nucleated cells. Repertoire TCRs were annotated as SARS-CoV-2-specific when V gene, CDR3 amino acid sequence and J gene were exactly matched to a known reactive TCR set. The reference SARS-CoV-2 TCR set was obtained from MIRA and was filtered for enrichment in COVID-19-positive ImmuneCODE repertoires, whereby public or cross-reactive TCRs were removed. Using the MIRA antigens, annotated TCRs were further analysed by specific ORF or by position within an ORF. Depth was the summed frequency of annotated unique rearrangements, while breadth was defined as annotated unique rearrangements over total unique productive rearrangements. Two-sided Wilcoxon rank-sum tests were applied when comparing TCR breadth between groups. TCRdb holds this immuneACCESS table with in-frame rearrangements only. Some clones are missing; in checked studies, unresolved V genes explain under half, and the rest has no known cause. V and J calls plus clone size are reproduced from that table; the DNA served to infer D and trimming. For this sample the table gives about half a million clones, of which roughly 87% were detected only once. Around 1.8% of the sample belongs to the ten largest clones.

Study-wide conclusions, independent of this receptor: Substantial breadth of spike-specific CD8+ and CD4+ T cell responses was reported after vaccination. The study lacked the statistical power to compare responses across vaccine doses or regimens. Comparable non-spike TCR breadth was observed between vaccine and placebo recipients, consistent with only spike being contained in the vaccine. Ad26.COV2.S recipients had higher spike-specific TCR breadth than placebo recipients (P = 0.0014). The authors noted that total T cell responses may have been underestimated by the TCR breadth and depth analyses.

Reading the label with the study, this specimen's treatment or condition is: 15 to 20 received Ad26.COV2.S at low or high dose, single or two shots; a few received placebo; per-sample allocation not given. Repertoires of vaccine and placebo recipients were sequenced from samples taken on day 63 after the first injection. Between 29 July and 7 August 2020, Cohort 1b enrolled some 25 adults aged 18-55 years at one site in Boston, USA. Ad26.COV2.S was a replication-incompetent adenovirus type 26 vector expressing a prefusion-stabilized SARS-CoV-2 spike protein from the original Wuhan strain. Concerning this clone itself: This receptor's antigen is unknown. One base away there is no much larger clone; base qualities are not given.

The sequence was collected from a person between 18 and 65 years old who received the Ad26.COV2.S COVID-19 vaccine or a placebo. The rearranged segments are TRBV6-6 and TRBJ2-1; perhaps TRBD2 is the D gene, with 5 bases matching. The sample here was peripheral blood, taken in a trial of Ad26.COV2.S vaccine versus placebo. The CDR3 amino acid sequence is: CASSYSASLNEQFF. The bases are TGTGCCAGCAGTTACTCGGCTAGCCTGAATGAGCAGTTCTTC.